Below are 11 T cell receptor beta chains sequenced from a single sample in a study of response to subunit inactivated influenza vaccine. TCRdb ran MiXCR on the RT-PCR reads and lists one entry per CDR3 protein. The sample contains about 650,000 distinct CDR3 sequences, 13% to 15% of which appear only once. The sequencing used PBMCs from blood, collected about 14 days before vaccination. These receptors originate from a man over 45 who received an inactivated influenza vaccine.

The gene calls are TRBV20-1 and TRBJ2-5; 10 bases align to TRBD2. From germline, CDR1 is DFQATT and CDR2 SNEGSKA (reference sequence). The V and J ends lost 2 bases and 5 bases, in that order; junction bases with no gene match: 2. This CDR3 has 13 residues. CDR3 DNA: TGCAGTGCTAGAAATAGCGGGGGGGAGACCCAGTACTTC. As protein: CSARNSGGETQYF.

The chain is built from TRBV29-1 and TRBJ2-7; weak D call: TRBD1 (6 bases). CDR3 length: 15 amino acids. Trimming pared 0 bases from V and 4 bases from J, leaving 16 bases between. Per germline, CDR1 SQVTM and CDR2 ANQGSEA. The CDR3 bases are TGCAGCGTTGAAGAAGGTGGAACAGGGATATACGAGCAGTACTTC. Translation gives CSVEEGGTGIYEQYF.

V usage is TRBV6-1 and J usage is TRBJ2-4; no reliable D call. Germline values: CDR1 MNHNS, CDR2 SASEGT. This CDR3 is 13 amino acids long. V shed 5 bases and J shed 8 bases, with 13 bases lying between them. In nucleotides, the CDR3 is TGTGCCAGCAGTCTAGGGCAGGCGGACATTCAGTACTTC. As protein: CASSLGQADIQYF.

The chain uses TRBV2 and TRBJ2-7; D unclear. V lost 1 base to trimming and J lost 4 bases, with 11 bases between them. Germline V lookup: CDR1 SNHLY, CDR2 FYNNEI. The CDR3 is 14 amino acids. Written as DNA, the CDR3 is TGTGCCAGCAGTGAAGTGGGCAATTGGTACGAGCAGTACTTC. Translation gives CASSEVGNWYEQYF.

At least ten counts were recorded for this clonotype. V usage is TRBV29-1 and J usage is TRBJ2-2; D is unresolved. Trimming took 5 bases from V and 4 from J, leaving 17 bases between them. The germline gives CDR1 SQVTM, CDR2 ANQGSEA. This CDR3 contains 15 residues. The CDR3 bases are TGCAGCGTTTTCCAGCCTGGCGCAATCACCGGGGAGCTGTTTTTT. This gives the protein CSVFQPGAITGELFF.

The sample holds a few counts of this clonotype. The chain couples TRBV7-9 to TRBJ2-7, with 8 bases fitting TRBD1. The CDR3 spans 14 residues. J was trimmed by 4 bases and V by 5 bases; bases with no gene match: 7. Germline CDR1 reads SEHNR; CDR2 reads FQNEAQ (reference sequence). The DNA for the CDR3 is TGTGCCAGCAGCATCGGGACAGGTGCATACGAGCAGTACTTC. This translates into CASSIGTGAYEQYF. The full variable domain, in which reference TRBV7-9 and TRBJ2-7 provide the parts outside the CDR3, is DTGVSQNPRHKITKRGQNVTFRCDPISEHNRLYWYRQTLGQGPEFLTYFQNEAQLEKSRLLSDRFSAERPKGSFSTLEIQRTEQGDSAMYLCASSIGTGAYEQYFGPGTRLTVT.

The chain recombines TRBV7-6 with TRBJ2-3; possible D gene TRBD1, 6 bases. CDR3 length equals 16 residues. Germline V gives CDR1 SGHVS, CDR2 FNYEAQ. V gave up 2 bases and J gave up 2 bases, with 14 bases separating them. CDR3 sequence reads: CASSLRKDRPTDTQYF. DNA of the CDR3: TGTGCCAGCAGCTTACGAAAGGACAGACCCACAGATACGCAGTATTTT.

The CDR3 loop is CASSPRAGGLDTQYF. The CDR3 nucleotides are TGCGCCAGCAGCCCGAGAGCGGGGGGGCTGGATACGCAGTATTTT. This chain connects TRBV4-3 to TRBJ2-3, with 10 bases lining up with TRBD2. V lost 4 bases and J lost 6; bases outside the gene matches: 7. Germline lookup yields CDR1 LGHNA and CDR2 YSLEER. There are 15 residues in the CDR3.

This clonotype was picked up a small number of times. The chain links TRBV5-5 to TRBJ2-1; D is uncertain. The V end was cut by 1 base, the J end by 5 bases, with 13 bases between. The CDR3 has 15 residues. Per germline, CDR1 SGHKS and CDR2 YYEKEE (reference sequence). The CDR3 nucleotides are TGTGCCAGCAGCTTGTGGTACAGCGAGAACAATGAGCAGTTCTTC. It yields the protein CASSLWYSENNEQFF. Based on the CDR3 plus reference TRBV5-5 and TRBJ2-1, the full variable domain is DAGVTQSPTHLIKTRGQQVTLRCSPISGHKSVSWYQQVLGQGPQFIFQYYEKEERGRGNFPDRFSARQFPNYSSELNVNALLLGDSALYLCASSLWYSENNEQFFGPGTRLTVL.

In its sample, this clonotype was seen a few times. The chain is built from TRBV7-8 and TRBJ2-3; no clear D gene. The V gene lost 3 bases and the J gene lost 4 bases, with 14 bases spanning the gap. There are 15 residues in the CDR3. The germline gives CDR1 SGHVS, CDR2 FQNEAQ. CDR3 sequence reads: CASSFPRIDPDTQYF. For the CDR3, the DNA is TGTGCCAGCAGCTTTCCGAGGATAGACCCAGATACGCAGTATTTT.

In its sample, this clonotype was seen many times. This chain links TRBV4-2 with TRBJ2-4; unclear D gene. Trimming pared 4 bases from V and 5 bases from J, leaving 12 bases between. Germline assignment: CDR1 LGHNA and CDR2 YNFKEQ. CDR3 length: 14 residues. CDR3 residues: CASSRVAVENIQYF. The CDR3 DNA reads TGTGCCAGCAGCCGGGTTGCGGTCGAAAACATTCAGTACTTC.